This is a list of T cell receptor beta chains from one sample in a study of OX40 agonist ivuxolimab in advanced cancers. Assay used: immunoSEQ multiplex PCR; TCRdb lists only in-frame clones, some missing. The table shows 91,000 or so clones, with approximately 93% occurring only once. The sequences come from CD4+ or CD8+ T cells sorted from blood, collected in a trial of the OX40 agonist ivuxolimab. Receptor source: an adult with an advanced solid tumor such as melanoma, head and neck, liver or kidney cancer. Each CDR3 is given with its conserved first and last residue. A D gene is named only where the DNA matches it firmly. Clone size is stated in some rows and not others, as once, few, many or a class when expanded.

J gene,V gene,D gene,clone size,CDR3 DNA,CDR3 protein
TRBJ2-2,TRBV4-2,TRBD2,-,TGTGCCAGCAGCCCCTCGACTAGCGGGAAAGTCGCCGGGGAGCTGTTTTTT,CASSPSTSGKVAGELFF
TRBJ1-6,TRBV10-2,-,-,TGCGCCAGCAGAGAAGACAGAACCTCCAACTATAATTCACCCCTCCACTTT,CASREDRTSNYNSPLHF
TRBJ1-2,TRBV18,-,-,TGTGCCAGCTCACCCGGACCGAGAGACTATGGCTACACCTTC,CASSPGPRDYGYTF
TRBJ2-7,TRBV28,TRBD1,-,TGTGCCAGCAGTTTTTTGGGACAGGGGGAGGATGAGCAGTACTTC,CASSFLGQGEDEQYF
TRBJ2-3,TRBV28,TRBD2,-,TGTGCCAGCAGTGTCCTAGCGGGGTCAGGGACGCAGTATTTT,CASSVLAGSGTQYF
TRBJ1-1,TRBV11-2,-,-,TGTGCCAGCAGCCTCTCCTATTCGAACACTGAAGCTTTCTTT,CASSLSYSNTEAFF
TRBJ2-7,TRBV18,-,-,TGTGCCAGCTCACCAGGGTCCGGCAGGGACAACGAGCAGTACTTC,CASSPGSGRDNEQYF
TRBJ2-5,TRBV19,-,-,TGTGCCAGTAGTATTGGGGGAACTTCGAGACAAGAGACCCAGTACTTC,CASSIGGTSRQETQYF
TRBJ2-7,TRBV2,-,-,TGTGCCAGCAGTGAACCGTCGGGATTTTCCTACGAGCAGTACTTC,CASSEPSGFSYEQYF
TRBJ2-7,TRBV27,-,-,TGTGCCAGCAGTCCCCGCGGGACGGATGCTTTCTACGAGCAGTACTTC,CASSPRGTDAFYEQYF
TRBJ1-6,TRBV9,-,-,TGTGCCAGCAGCGCGCCTTGGGGGGATAATTCACCCCTCCACTTT,CASSAPWGDNSPLHF
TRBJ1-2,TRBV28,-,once,TGTGCCAGCAGTTTGGAACAGAGACTTTATGGCTACACCTTC,CASSLEQRLYGYTF
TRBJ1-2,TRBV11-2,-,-,TGTGCCAGCAGCGTTCAGTGGCGAAACCAAGATGGCTACACCTTC,CASSVQWRNQDGYTF
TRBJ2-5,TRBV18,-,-,TGTGCCAGCTCACCGGGGCAGGTACAAGAGACCCAGTACTTC,CASSPGQVQETQYF
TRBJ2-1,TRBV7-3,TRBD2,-,TGTGCCAGCAGCTTAACAAGCGGGAGTGGCGATGAGCAGTTCTTC,CASSLTSGSGDEQFF
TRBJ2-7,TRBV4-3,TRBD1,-,TGCGCCAGCAGCCAAGATCGGACAGGAAACTCCTACGAGCAGTACTTC,CASSQDRTGNSYEQYF
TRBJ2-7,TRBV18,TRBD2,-,TGTGCCAGCTCACCATCTAGCGGGAGCTCCTACGAGCAGTACTTC,CASSPSSGSSYEQYF
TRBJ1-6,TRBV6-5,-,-,TGTGCCAGCAGTTACCAACAGGGTCATAATTCACCCCTCCACTTT,CASSYQQGHNSPLHF
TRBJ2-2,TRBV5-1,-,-,TGCGCCAGCAGCTTGGCTGAGACCGGGGAGCTGTTTTTT,CASSLAETGELFF
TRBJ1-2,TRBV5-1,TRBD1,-,TGCGCCAGCAGCTACGGGACAGAGTACTATGGCTACACCTTC,CASSYGTEYYGYTF
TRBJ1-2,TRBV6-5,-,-,TGTGCCAGCAGTTACCGGAGGGTAGGGACACCATATGGCTACACCTTC,CASSYRRVGTPYGYTF
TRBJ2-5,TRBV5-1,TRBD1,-,TGCGCCAGCAGCTCGCAAAACAGGGGCGCGGAGACCCAGTACTTC,CASSSQNRGAETQYF
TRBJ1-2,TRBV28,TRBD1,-,TGTGCCAGCAGTTTAACAGGGGGCGTAGGTGGCTACACCTTC,CASSLTGGVGGYTF
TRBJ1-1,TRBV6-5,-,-,TGTGCCAGCAGTTACTCGGGGGGAGGCACTGAAGCTTTCTTT,CASSYSGGGTEAFF
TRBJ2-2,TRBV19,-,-,TGTGCCAGCCAACGGGGGGCGCGGAGCACCGGGGAGCTGTTTTTT,CASQRGARSTGELFF
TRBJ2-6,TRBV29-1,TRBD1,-,TGCAGCGTCCGTGGAGGGACAGGGGACTCTGGGGCCAACGTCCTGACTTTC,CSVRGGTGDSGANVLTF
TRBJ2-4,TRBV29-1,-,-,TGCAGCGCTGGTACGAGCCTTGGTATTCAGTACTTC,CSAGTSLGIQYF
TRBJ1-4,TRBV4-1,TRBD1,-,TGCGCCAGCAGCCAAGATGAGACAGGGGGTGAAAAACTGTTTTTT,CASSQDETGGEKLFF
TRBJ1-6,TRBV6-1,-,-,TGTGCCAGCAGTGCAACCGGGACGGGTAATTCACCCCTCCACTTT,CASSATGTGNSPLHF
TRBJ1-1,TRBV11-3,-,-,TGTGCCAGCAGCTTAGCTGGACCCAGCACTGAAGCTTTCTTT,CASSLAGPSTEAFF
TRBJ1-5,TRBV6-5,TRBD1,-,TGTGCCAGCAGATGGGGGGGACAGCGAAATCAGCCCCAGCATTTT,CASRWGGQRNQPQHF
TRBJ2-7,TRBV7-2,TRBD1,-,TGTGCCAGCAGCCCGGACAGGACCTACGAGCAGTACTTC,CASSPDRTYEQYF
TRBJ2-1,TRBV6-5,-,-,TGTGCCAGCAGTGCCCTTCGACTTGTCAATGAGCAGTTCTTC,CASSALRLVNEQFF
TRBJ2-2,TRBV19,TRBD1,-,TGTGCCAGTACTAGACAGGGGCGAGACACCGGGGAGCTGTTTTTT,CASTRQGRDTGELFF
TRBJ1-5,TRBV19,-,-,TGTGCCAGTAGTATAGATCTAGGGGCGAATAGCAATCAGCCCCAGCATTTT,CASSIDLGANSNQPQHF
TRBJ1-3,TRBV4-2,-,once,TGTGCCAGCAGCTTTGGTAACTCTGGAAACACCATATATTTT,CASSFGNSGNTIYF
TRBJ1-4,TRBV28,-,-,TGTGCCAGCAGTTTGGAGGAGGGGGCAACTAATGAAAAACTGTTTTTT,CASSLEEGATNEKLFF
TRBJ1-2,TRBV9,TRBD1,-,TGTGCCAGCAGAGCCTCCCCAAGACAGGGATATGGCTACACCTTC,CASRASPRQGYGYTF
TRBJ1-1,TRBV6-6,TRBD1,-,TGTGCCAGCAGTTATAGGGGGCGGGCAACCACTGAAGCTTTCTTT,CASSYRGRATTEAFF
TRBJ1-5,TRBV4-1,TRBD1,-,TGCGCCAGCAGCCAACCGGGACAGGGATATCAGCCCCAGCATTTT,CASSQPGQGYQPQHF
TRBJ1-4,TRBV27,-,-,TGTGCCAGCAGTGAACAGGGAACATACGAAAAACTGTTTTTT,CASSEQGTYEKLFF
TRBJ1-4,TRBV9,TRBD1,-,TGTGCCAGCAGCCCCCGGACAGGGTTGAACAATGAAAAACTGTTTTTT,CASSPRTGLNNEKLFF
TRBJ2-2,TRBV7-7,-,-,TGTGCCAGCGCCCCCCCGGGGGCGACCGGGGAGCTGTTTTTT,CASAPPGATGELFF
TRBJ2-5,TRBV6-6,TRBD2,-,TGTGCCAGCAGTTCGCCTCTTGGGCGGGGGGAAGAGACCCAGTACTTC,CASSSPLGRGEETQYF
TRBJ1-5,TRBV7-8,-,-,TGTGCCAGCAGCTTAGCGACCCCAATCAATCAGCCCCAGCATTTT,CASSLATPINQPQHF
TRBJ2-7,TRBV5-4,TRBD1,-,TGTGCCAGCAGCTCCCGGGACAGGGTAAACGAGCAGTACTTC,CASSSRDRVNEQYF
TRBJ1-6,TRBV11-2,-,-,TGTGCCAGCAGCCCCGCCGGTCGGGGGGGCCCCTATAATTCACCCCTCCACTTT,CASSPAGRGGPYNSPLHF
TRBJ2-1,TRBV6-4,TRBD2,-,TGTGCCAGCAGTCCCACCCTGCGGGGGTCCTACAATGAGCAGTTCTTC,CASSPTLRGSYNEQFF
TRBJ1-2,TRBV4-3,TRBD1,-,TGCGCCAGCAGCCAAGGCCGACAGGGCCTAGGCTATGGCTACACCTTC,CASSQGRQGLGYGYTF
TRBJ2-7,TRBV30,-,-,TGTGCCTGGAGCCTACGGCGGGTCCCGTACGAGCAGTACTTC,CAWSLRRVPYEQYF
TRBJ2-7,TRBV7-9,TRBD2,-,TGTGCCAGCAGTTCGGGGGCGGGAGGGAGCTCCTACGAGCAGTACTTC,CASSSGAGGSSYEQYF
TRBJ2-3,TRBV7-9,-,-,TGTGCCAGCAGCCCCAGGGGCCCAGATACGCAGTATTTT,CASSPRGPDTQYF
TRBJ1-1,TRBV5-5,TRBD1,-,TGTGCCAGCAGCCCTCCGGACAGGGGAGGCACTGAAGCTTTCTTT,CASSPPDRGGTEAFF
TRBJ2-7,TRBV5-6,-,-,TGTGCCAGCAGCTTCGGACGGCTATTCTCCTACGAGCAGTACTTC,CASSFGRLFSYEQYF
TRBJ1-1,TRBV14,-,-,TGTGCCAGCAGCCAAGATGCAGACGGTTTCGGCACTGAAGCTTTCTTT,CASSQDADGFGTEAFF
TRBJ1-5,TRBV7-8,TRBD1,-,TGTGCCAGCAGCTTTGACAGGGGAAGCAATCAGCCCCAGCATTTT,CASSFDRGSNQPQHF
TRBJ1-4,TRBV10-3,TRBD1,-,TGTGCCATCAGTGACCCGTTGGAGGGGGCGAGAGAACCAACTAATGAAAAACTGTTTTTT,CAISDPLEGAREPTNEKLFF